A single sample gave rise to the 20 T cell receptor beta chains below, sequenced in a study of cytomegalovirus exposure and HLA in healthy donors. PCR used 60 Vbeta primers and 13 Jbeta primers. This table comes from immunoSEQ multiplex PCR, and its TCRdb copy is limited to in-frame clones, with some not included. The top ten hold over 5% of the sample, which has tens of thousands of clones, less than 80% seen once. The sample taken for sequencing was PBMCs. These TCRs come from a boy between 10 and 17 years old in good health and CMV-seropositive.

This chain uses TRBV25-1 with TRBJ2-1, with D maybe TRBD1 (6 bases). There are 15 residues in the CDR3. V was clipped by 4 bases and J by 7 bases, with 17 bases between them. The germline V gene has CDR1 MGHDK and CDR2 SYGVNS. In nucleotides, the CDR3 is TGTGCCAGCAGTGTCCCAGGGGAAAGGAGAAATGAGCAGTTCTTC. As protein: CASSVPGERRNEQFF.

The V call is TRBV7-9, the J call TRBJ2-2, with 10 bases matching TRBD2. J gave up 7 bases and V 0 bases, and 8 bases lay outside the gene matches. The CDR3 has 17 residues. CDR1 is SEHNR and CDR2 is FQNEAQ in the germline V gene (reference sequence). The CDR3 DNA sequence: TGTGCCAGCAGCTTAGCCCCCAGCGGGAGGGCCAGCGGGGAGCTGTTTTTT. This encodes CASSLAPSGRASGELFF.

V usage is TRBV2 and J usage is TRBJ1-4, with a possible D match to TRBD1 (6 bases). The CDR3 is 14 residues long. Looked up from germline, CDR1 is SNHLY and CDR2 is FYNNEI. V was cut by 7 bases and J by 5 bases, with 14 bases left in between. The chain's CDR3 is CASTENRANEKLFF. The CDR3 DNA follows: TGTGCCAGCACCGAAAACAGGGCAAATGAAAAACTGTTTTTT. Full variable domain (outside the CDR3, taken from reference TRBV2 and TRBJ1-4): EPEVTQTPSHQVTQMGQEVILRCVPISNHLYFYWYRQILGQKVEFLVSFYNNEISEKSEIFDDQFSVERPDGSNFTLKIRSTKLEDSAMYFCASTENRANEKLFFGSGTQLSVL.

In its sample, this clone is large. Different DNA sequences within this sample yield the same CDR3. The chain combines TRBV10-1 with TRBJ2-7; the D is unclear. CDR1 and CDR2 from the germline V gene are WNHNN and SYGVQD (reference sequence). This CDR3 contains 13 residues. Trimming pared 0 bases from V and 3 bases from J, leaving 6 bases between. The CDR3 nucleotides read TGCGCCAGCAGTGAGTCACGAGACTACGAGCAGTACTTC. Its protein is CASSESRDYEQYF.

This rearrangement joins TRBV30 to TRBJ2-3; perhaps TRBD2 as D (5 bases). Trimming removed 2 bases from V and 6 bases from J, with 12 bases in between. CDR3 length: 13 amino acids. Germline V gene lookup returns CDR1 GTSNPN and CDR2 SVGIG (reference sequence). The CDR3 reads CAWSKQWRDTQYF. As DNA, the CDR3 is TGTGCCTGGAGTAAACAGTGGAGGGATACGCAGTATTTT. The full variable domain, rest sourced from reference TRBV30 and TRBJ2-3, is SQTIHQWPATLVQPVGSPLSLECTVEGTSNPNLYWYRQAAGRGLQLLFYSVGIGQISSEVPQNLSASRPQDRQFILSSKKLLLSDSGFYLCAWSKQWRDTQYFGPGTRLTVL.

This chain joins TRBV7-8 and TRBJ1-3; maybe TRBD1 (6 bases). The germline CDR1 and CDR2 sequences are SGHVS and FQNEAQ. This CDR3 spans 15 amino acids. V dropped 0 bases and J dropped 0 bases, with 6 bases sitting between them. In DNA, the CDR3 is TGTGCCAGCAGCTTAGCAGGGGGCTCTGGAAACACCATATATTTT. Protein: CASSLAGGSGNTIYF.

The chain joins TRBV5-1 to TRBJ1-1, with D unclear. This CDR3 contains 16 residues. The V and J ends lost 2 bases and 0 bases respectively, with 14 bases between them. The germline gives CDR1 SGHRS, CDR2 YFSETQ. As DNA, the CDR3 is TGCGCCAGCAGCTTAAATCCCTCGGAGATGAACACTGAAGCTTTCTTT. Its translation is CASSLNPSEMNTEAFF.

This clone was recorded a few times. V usage is TRBV25-1 and J usage is TRBJ1-1; a weak D match, TRBD1 (6 bases). Germline V gene sequence: CDR1 MGHDK, CDR2 SYGVNS. The V end lost 1 base, the J end lost 1 base, and 10 bases lay between the germline ends. The CDR3 is 15 amino acids. CDR3 coding DNA: TGTGCCAGCAGTGAATTCGGGGGGCAGAACACTGAAGCTTTCTTT. Amino acids: CASSEFGGQNTEAFF.

In its sample, this clone was seen a few times. This chain connects TRBV14 to TRBJ1-1, with TRBD1 matching 8 bases. Looked up from germline, CDR1 is SGHDN and CDR2 is FVKESK. Germline trimming cut 0 bases from V and 0 bases from J; bases unmatched to any gene: 3. The CDR3 is made up of 16 amino acids. Written as DNA, the CDR3 is TGTGCCAGCAGCCAAGATCAGGGGGCGATGAACACTGAAGCTTTCTTT. Translating it yields CASSQDQGAMNTEAFF.

The chain combines TRBV19 with TRBJ1-2; TRBD1 agrees at 7 bases. Losses at the gene ends were 5 bases for V and 8 bases for J; bases not matched to a gene: 5. Looked up from germline, CDR1 is LNHDA and CDR2 is SQIVND (reference sequence). CDR3 length: 12 residues. As DNA, the CDR3 is TGTGCCAGTAGTCTACAGGGGAGAGGCTACACCTTC. As protein: CASSLQGRGYTF. The whole variable domain, remainder taken from reference TRBV19 and TRBJ1-2, is DGGITQSPKYLFRKEGQNVTLSCEQNLNHDAMYWYRQDPGQGLRLIYYSQIVNDFQKGDIAEGYSVSREKKESFPLTVTSAQKNPTAFYLCASSLQGRGYTFGSGTRLTVV.

The rearrangement uses TRBV2 and TRBJ1-1; 7 bases match TRBD1. The CDR3 is 15 residues long. V trimming: 2 bases; J trimming: 1 base; junction bases outside the gene matches: 4. Germline V gene lookup returns CDR1 SNHLY and CDR2 FYNNEI. CDR3 DNA: TGTGCCAGCAGTGAATATGGGACAGAGAACACTGAAGCTTTCTTT. Amino acid sequence: CASSEYGTENTEAFF.

The chain is built from TRBV9 and TRBJ2-7; a weak D match, TRBD1 (5 bases). V lost 0 bases to trimming and J lost 6 bases, with 16 bases between them. Germline CDR1 SGDLS, CDR2 YYNGEE. The CDR3 is made up of 15 amino acids. Written as DNA, the CDR3 is TGTGCCAGCAGCGTAGAAGGGGATCTCCTCTCCGAGCAGTACTTC. As protein: CASSVEGDLLSEQYF.

The gene calls are TRBV6-6 and TRBJ1-1; D may be TRBD1 (6 bases). CDR1 and CDR2 from the germline V gene are MNHNY and SVGAGI (reference sequence). The CDR3 sequence is 14 residues long. Trimming cost V 10 bases and J 6 bases, with 21 bases left between them. The CDR3 region is CATEQGSGYPEAFF. The CDR3 DNA sequence: TGTGCCACCGAACAGGGCTCGGGGTACCCTGAAGCTTTCTTT.

This chain joins TRBV30 and TRBJ1-3; unclear D gene. The V gene lost 0 bases and the J gene lost 0 bases, with 9 bases spanning the gap. This CDR3 is built from 15 residues. The germline V gene encodes CDR1 GTSNPN and CDR2 SVGIG (reference sequence). Here the CDR3 reads CAWSVNTFSGNTIYF. The CDR3 DNA reads as TGTGCCTGGAGTGTTAACACCTTCTCTGGAAACACCATATATTTT.

The chain is built from TRBV18 and TRBJ1-1; 9 positions match TRBD1. J gave up 1 base and V 4 bases, and 4 bases lay outside the gene matches. CDR1 is KGHSH and CDR2 is LQKENI in the germline V gene. The CDR3 consists of 15 residues. In DNA form, the CDR3 reads TGTGCCAGCTCACGGGACAGGGTGGGGAACACTGAAGCTTTCTTT. Encoded protein: CASSRDRVGNTEAFF.

J is TRBJ2-1 and V is TRBV4-3; D possibly corresponds to TRBD2 (6 bases). The length of the CDR3 is 17 residues. Germline V CDR1 and CDR2: LGHNA, YSLEER. V was clipped by 0 bases and J by 12 bases, with 24 bases between them. In DNA form, the CDR3 reads TGCGCCAGCAGCCAAGAAAGAAATTTGGTAGGAGGGTTAGGGCAGTTCTTC. Translated: CASSQERNLVGGLGQFF.

The rearrangement joins TRBV6-5 to TRBJ2-7, with 7 bases aligning to TRBD1. Germline V CDR1 and CDR2: MNHEY, SVGAGI. CDR3 size: 13 residues. Unmatched junction bases numbered 5, after V lost 6 bases and J lost 3 bases. The CDR3 sequence: CASSIGQDYEQYF. DNA of the CDR3: TGTGCCAGCAGCATCGGACAGGACTACGAGCAGTACTTC.

The chain combines TRBV10-1 with TRBJ1-1; no clear D gene. This CDR3 region has 13 residues. The V end was cut by 3 bases, the J end by 0 bases, with 5 bases between. CDR1 and CDR2 from the germline V gene are WNHNN and SYGVQD (reference sequence). The CDR3 protein is CASSDEMNTEAFF. DNA for the CDR3: TGCGCCAGCAGTGACGAGATGAACACTGAAGCTTTCTTT.

The chain carries TRBV30 and TRBJ2-3; D remains ambiguous. V dropped 4 bases and J dropped 6 bases, with 5 bases sitting between them. CDR3 length: 10 residues. CDR1 is GTSNPN, CDR2 SVGIG, per germline (reference sequence). The CDR3 is CAWTGDTQYF. Here the CDR3 DNA reads TGTGCCTGGACAGGTGATACGCAGTATTTT. Full variable domain (outside the CDR3, taken from reference TRBV30 and TRBJ2-3): SQTIHQWPATLVQPVGSPLSLECTVEGTSNPNLYWYRQAAGRGLQLLFYSVGIGQISSEVPQNLSASRPQDRQFILSSKKLLLSDSGFYLCAWTGDTQYFGPGTRLTVL.

The chain has TRBV5-6 and TRBJ2-7; 7 nucleotides align to TRBD1. Per the germline V gene, CDR1 is SGHDT and CDR2 is YYEEEE. The CDR3 is made up of 15 amino acids. The trim removed 5 bases at V and 3 bases at J, leaving 11 bases unmatched. Written as DNA, the CDR3 is TGTGCCAGCAGACCACAGGGGAACTTCGGCTACGAGCAGTACTTC. This codes for CASRPQGNFGYEQYF. Full variable domain (remainder filled in from reference TRBV5-6 and TRBJ2-7): DAGVTQSPTHLIKTRGQQVTLRCSPKSGHDTVSWYQQALGQGPQFIFQYYEEEERQRGNFPDRFSGHQFPNYSSELNVNALLLGDSALYLCASRPQGNFGYEQYFGPGTRLTVT.